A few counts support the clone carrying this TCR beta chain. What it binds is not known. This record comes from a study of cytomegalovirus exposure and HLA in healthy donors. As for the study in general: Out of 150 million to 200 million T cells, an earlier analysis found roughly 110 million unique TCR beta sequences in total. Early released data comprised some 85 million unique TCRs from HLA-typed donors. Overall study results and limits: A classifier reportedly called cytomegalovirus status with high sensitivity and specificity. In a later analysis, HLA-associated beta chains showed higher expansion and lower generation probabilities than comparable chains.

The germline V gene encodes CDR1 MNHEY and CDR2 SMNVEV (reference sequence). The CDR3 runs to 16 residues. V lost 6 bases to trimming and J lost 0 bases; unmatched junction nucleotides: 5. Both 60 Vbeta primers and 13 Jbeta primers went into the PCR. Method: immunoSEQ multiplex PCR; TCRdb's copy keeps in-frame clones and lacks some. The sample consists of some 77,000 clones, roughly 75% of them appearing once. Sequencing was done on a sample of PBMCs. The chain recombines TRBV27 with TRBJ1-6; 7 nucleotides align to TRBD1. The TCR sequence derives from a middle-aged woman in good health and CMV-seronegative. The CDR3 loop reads CASSRGQSSYNSPLHF. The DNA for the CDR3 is TGTGCCAGCAGCCGGGGACAGAGCTCCTATAATTCACCCCTCCACTTT.